What follows are 16 T cell receptor beta chains derived from one specimen sequenced in a study of blood T cell repertoires in COVID-19. Assay used: immunoSEQ multiplex PCR; TCRdb lists only in-frame clones, some missing. Here the sample spans about 320,000 clones, approximately 85% being singletons. The specimen was peripheral blood. The receptors shown here come from a human donor in a cohort sampled during active COVID-19.

The chain links TRBV5-1 to TRBJ2-7; D remains unclear. Germline V CDR1 and CDR2: SGHRS, YFSETQ. The CDR3 runs to 13 residues. The germline V and J ends were trimmed by 1 base and 2 bases, with 7 bases remaining between them. The CDR3 sequence: CASSLSRTYEQYF. The CDR3 DNA sequence: TGCGCCAGCAGCTTGTCCAGGACCTACGAGCAGTACTTC.

The CDR3 sequence is CASSLDLRGIHNEKLFF. The CDR3 region has the DNA TGCGCCAGCAGCCTCGATTTAAGGGGCATACATAATGAAAAACTGTTTTTT. The chain joins TRBV4-1 to TRBJ1-4; maybe TRBD1 (5 bases). Looked up from germline, CDR1 is MGHRA and CDR2 is YSYEKL. The CDR3 runs to 17 residues. V gave up 4 bases and J gave up 4 bases, with 19 bases separating them.

V usage is TRBV7-9 and J usage is TRBJ2-5, with 12 bases matching TRBD2. With 3 bases clipped from V and 9 bases from J, the junction kept 11 bases outside the gene matches. CDR3 length equals 16 residues. Germline V gives CDR1 SEHNR, CDR2 FQNEAQ (reference sequence). CDR3 coding DNA: TGTGCCAGCAGCTTCCTACTAGCGGGGGGCTCGGGAGCCCAGTACTTC. Translated: CASSFLLAGGSGAQYF.

The chain is built from TRBV15 and TRBJ1-2; D gene uncertain. The germline CDR1 and CDR2 sequences are LNHNV and YYDKDF (reference sequence). The CDR3 is made up of 13 amino acids. Trimming shortened V by 7 bases and J by 3 bases, and 12 bases separated the two germline ends. The CDR3 here is CATTAGRDYGYTF. The CDR3 DNA reads TGTGCCACCACAGCGGGAAGGGACTATGGCTACACCTTC.

V is TRBV3-1 (or the pseudogene TRBV3-2) and J is TRBJ1-1; possibly TRBD1 for D (5 bases). Trimming removed 0 bases from V and 5 bases from J, with 10 bases in between. CDR3 length equals 14 residues. Germline loops: CDR1 LGHDT, CDR2 YNNKEL (reference sequence). CDR3 sequence: CASSQERGWTEAFF. CDR3 nucleotide sequence: TGTGCCAGCAGCCAAGAAAGGGGCTGGACTGAAGCTTTCTTT.

The gene calls are TRBV4-2 and TRBJ1-5; D remains unclear. The CDR3 has 17 amino acids. CDR1 and CDR2 (germline): LGHNA, YNFKEQ. Trimming left V 3 bases short and J 0 bases short, with 15 bases between. This CDR3 reads CASSQGSGFYSNQPQHF. CDR3 coding DNA: TGTGCCAGCAGCCAGGGTTCGGGGTTTTATAGCAATCAGCCCCAGCATTTT.

The rearrangement links TRBV30 to TRBJ1-4, with 9 bases fitting TRBD1. Germline CDR1 GTSNPN, CDR2 SVGIG (reference sequence). CDR3 length: 14 amino acids. V lost 4 bases, J lost 8 bases, and 8 bases stayed unmatched. The CDR3 loop is CAWTRTGVGEKLFF. For the CDR3, the DNA is TGTGCCTGGACCAGGACAGGGGTCGGAGAAAAACTGTTTTTT.

The chain combines TRBV7-3 with TRBJ2-1; TRBD2 matches 9 bases. This CDR3 has 16 residues. V was clipped by 1 base and J by 8 bases; unmatched bases: 9. The germline CDR1 and CDR2 sequences are SGHTA and FQGTGA. The CDR3 DNA follows: TGTGCCAGCAGCTTAATTGGCAGCGGGGGGCTGGATGAGCAGTTCTTC. This sequence encodes CASSLIGSGGLDEQFF.

The gene calls are TRBV9 and TRBJ2-2; TRBD1 agrees at 7 bases. The CDR3 length is 15 residues. V trimming: 3 bases; J trimming: 0 bases; junction bases outside the gene matches: 2. The germline CDR1 and CDR2 sequences are SGDLS and YYNGEE. In DNA, the CDR3 is TGTGCCAGCAGCGGGGGACAGTCGAACACCGGGGAGCTGTTTTTT. It codes for CASSGGQSNTGELFF.

The V gene is TRBV5-1, the J gene TRBJ2-7, with a weak D call TRBD2 (6 bases). Germline V gene data show CDR1 as SGHRS and CDR2 as YFSETQ. This CDR3 region has 15 residues. The V gene lost 4 bases and the J gene lost 0 bases, with 14 bases spanning the gap. CDR3 nucleotide sequence: TGCGCCAGCAGCAGTACCGGGGGAGCCTCCTACGAGCAGTACTTC. This codes for CASSSTGGASYEQYF.

CDR3 protein: CASSPGTAWDQPQHF. DNA of the CDR3: TGTGCCAGCAGCCCCGGGACAGCTTGGGATCAGCCCCAGCATTTT. The V gene is TRBV3-1 (or the pseudogene TRBV3-2), the J gene TRBJ1-5; 7 bases align to TRBD1. Germline V CDR1 and CDR2: LGHDT, YNNKEL (reference sequence). With V trimmed by 4 bases and J by 5 bases, 8 bases remained unmatched. The CDR3 is made up of 15 amino acids.

V gene TRBV6-1 combines with J gene TRBJ1-2, with D tentatively TRBD1 (6 bases). Germline V CDR1 and CDR2: MNHNS, SASEGT. The CDR3 runs to 16 residues. The V gene lost 3 bases and the J gene lost 2 bases, with 16 bases spanning the gap. CDR3 loop: CASSELGERGNYGYTF. In DNA form, the CDR3 reads TGTGCCAGCAGTGAGTTGGGAGAAAGGGGGAACTATGGCTACACCTTC.

V and J are TRBV6-6 and TRBJ2-7; perhaps TRBD1 as D (6 bases). The germline CDR1 and CDR2 sequences are MNHNY and SVGAGI (reference sequence). CDR3 length: 17 amino acids. V was shortened by 5 bases and J by 2 bases, with 22 bases between the two germline ends. Written as DNA, the CDR3 is TGTGCCAGCAGTCATGGTTCCGGACAGATATCCACCTACGAGCAGTACTTC. It translates to CASSHGSGQISTYEQYF.

This chain connects TRBV6-1 to TRBJ1-1, with 10 bases identical to TRBD1. V was clipped by 3 bases and J by 6 bases; unmatched bases: 7. Per the germline V gene, CDR1 is MNHNS and CDR2 is SASEGT. This CDR3 contains 15 residues. The DNA for the CDR3 is TGTGCCAGCAGTGACAGGGACAGGGGACCCCCTGAAGCTTTCTTT. It is translated as CASSDRDRGPPEAFF.

This chain links TRBV7-9 with TRBJ1-4; TRBD1 agrees at 8 bases. Germline CDR1 reads SEHNR; CDR2 reads FQNEAQ (reference sequence). V dropped 1 base and J dropped 8; count of bases not matched to a gene: 3. CDR3 size: 14 residues. DNA of the CDR3: TGTGCCAGCAGCTTAGGCGGGACAGGCGAAAAACTGTTTTTT. Amino acid sequence: CASSLGGTGEKLFF. The variable domain in full, completed from reference TRBV7-9 and TRBJ1-4, reads DTGVSQNPRHKITKRGQNVTFRCDPISEHNRLYWYRQTLGQGPEFLTYFQNEAQLEKSRLLSDRFSAERPKGSFSTLEIQRTEQGDSAMYLCASSLGGTGEKLFFGSGTQLSVL.

V usage is TRBV7-9 and J usage is TRBJ2-5, with 7 bases matching TRBD1. The CDR3 loop spans 15 amino acids. The ends lost 5 bases at V and 2 bases at J; junction bases unmatched: 8. In germline, CDR1 is SEHNR, CDR2 FQNEAQ (reference sequence). The CDR3 is CASSPLTGYQETQYF. CDR3 DNA: TGTGCCAGCAGCCCCCTGACAGGGTATCAAGAGACCCAGTACTTC.